The 22 T cell receptor beta chains below were found in one sample sequenced in a study of PD-L1 blockade in urothelial cancer. This sample's time point: pretreatment peripheral blood. Only in-frame clones appear in the TCRdb table, and some are missing; sequencing was by immunoSEQ multiplex PCR. The sample holds tens of thousands of clones, 90% seen once. Specimen: PBMCs, collected around atezolizumab (anti-PD-L1) treatment. The receptors shown here come from a man aged 60 to 75 with urothelial cancer.

V is TRBV7-2 and J is TRBJ1-1, with no clear D. This CDR3 comprises 14 residues. V lost 2 bases and J lost 1, with 8 bases in between. The germline V gene has CDR1 SGHTA and CDR2 FQGNSA. CDR3 protein: CASSLSQANTEAFF. CDR3 bases: TGTGCCAGCAGCTTATCCCAGGCGAACACTGAAGCTTTCTTT. Full variable domain (outside the CDR3, taken from reference TRBV7-2 and TRBJ1-1): GAGVSQSPSNKVTEKGKDVELRCDPISGHTALYWYRQSLGQGLEFLIYFQGNSAPDKSGLPSDRFSAERTGGSVSTLTIQRTQQEDSAVYLCASSLSQANTEAFFGQGTRLTVV.

The chain uses TRBV30 and TRBJ2-7, with unresolved D. This CDR3 comprises 13 residues. Trimming shortened V by 3 bases and J by 7 bases, and 16 bases separated the two germline ends. Germline CDR1 is GTSNPN and CDR2 is SVGIG (reference sequence). For the CDR3, the DNA is TGTGCCTGGAGGAGTGGGCTCCTGTCAGAGCAGTACTTC. Translating gives CAWRSGLLSEQYF.

This chain links TRBV9 with TRBJ2-1; 7 bases are shared with TRBD2. Germline V gene sequence: CDR1 SGDLS, CDR2 YYNGEE. This CDR3 is built from 15 residues. After removal of 0 bases from V and 5 bases from J, the junction contained 5 bases not matched to a gene. CDR3 residues: CASSVELAFNNEQFF. The CDR3 bases are TGTGCCAGCAGCGTAGAACTAGCGTTTAACAATGAGCAGTTCTTC.

The chain links TRBV7-2 to TRBJ1-5, with 8 bases fitting TRBD1. The CDR3 has 16 residues. The V segment lost 5 bases and the J segment 0 bases; nucleotides outside the gene matches: 6. Germline V CDR1 and CDR2: SGHTA, FQGNSA. CDR3 nucleotides: TGTGCCAGCAGCCTCCCGGGACAGGTTAGCAATCAGCCCCAGCATTTT. It specifies CASSLPGQVSNQPQHF.

The chain recombines TRBV9 with TRBJ2-2; 8 bases are shared with TRBD1. The CDR3 has 14 amino acids. The V gene end was trimmed by 4 bases and the J gene end by 8 bases; junction bases not matched to a gene: 7. Looked up from germline, CDR1 is SGDLS and CDR2 is YYNGEE. CDR3 DNA sequence: TGTGCCAGCAGCCCTCGACAGGGGTCAGGGGAGCTGTTTTTT. This gives the protein CASSPRQGSGELFF.

The chain combines TRBV29-1 with TRBJ1-1; D call uncertain. CDR3 length equals 12 residues. Between the trimmed V and J ends, which lost 4 bases and 3 bases, there was a span of 9 bases. Germline V gene sequence: CDR1 SQVTM, CDR2 ANQGSEA. CDR3 sequence: CSVAGWDTEAFF. The CDR3 nucleotides are TGCAGCGTTGCGGGTTGGGACACTGAAGCTTTCTTT.

The chain carries TRBV7-2 and TRBJ1-5; D gene ambiguous. CDR3 length: 16 residues. Trimming took off 0 bases at V and 5 bases at J, with 14 bases between the two ends. Germline CDR1 reads SGHTA; CDR2 reads FQGNSA. The CDR3 sequence: CASSLAGRAGDQPQHF. DNA for the CDR3: TGTGCCAGCAGCTTAGCGGGTAGGGCGGGCGATCAGCCCCAGCATTTT.

This chain connects TRBV28 to TRBJ2-7; TRBD1 agrees at 9 bases. The CDR3 contains 15 residues. Germline V lookup: CDR1 MDHEN, CDR2 SYDVKM. V was pared by 5 bases and J by 5 bases, with 10 bases of the junction left unmatched. This CDR3 reads CASSPAGTGFDEQYF. The CDR3 DNA sequence: TGTGCCAGCAGTCCCGCCGGGACAGGGTTCGACGAGCAGTACTTC. Full variable domain (missing parts from reference TRBV28 and TRBJ2-7): DVKVTQSSRYLVKRTGEKVFLECVQDMDHENMFWYRQDPGLGLRLIYFSYDVKMKEKGDIPEGYSVSREKKERFSLILESASTNQTSMYLCASSPAGTGFDEQYFGPGTRLTVT.

This chain links TRBV10-1 with TRBJ1-5; unclear D gene. The V end lost 3 bases, the J end lost 4 bases, and 7 bases lay between the germline ends. CDR1 and CDR2 from the germline V gene are WNHNN and SYGVQD (reference sequence). The CDR3 is 13 residues long. CDR3 region: CASSDGQNQPQHF. CDR3 DNA: TGCGCCAGCAGTGATGGTCAGAATCAGCCCCAGCATTTT.

This chain connects TRBV7-6 to TRBJ1-3; no firm D call. Germline loops: CDR1 SGHVS, CDR2 FNYEAQ. V lost 5 bases and J lost 4, with 15 bases in between. There are 15 residues in the CDR3. CDR3 in DNA: TGTGCCAGCAGCGGCCACGAGGTAGTGGGAAACACCATATATTTT. The encoded protein is CASSGHEVVGNTIYF.

The chain is built from TRBV5-4 and TRBJ1-1; D perhaps matches TRBD1 (6 bases). CDR1 is SGHNT, CDR2 YYREEE, per germline (reference sequence). V was trimmed by 0 bases and J by 5 bases, leaving 11 bases between them. This CDR3 comprises 14 residues. This CDR3 reads CASSLVVGATEAFF. The CDR3 DNA sequence: TGTGCCAGCAGCTTGGTGGTGGGGGCAACTGAAGCTTTCTTT.

V usage is TRBV7-2 and J usage is TRBJ1-2, with a possible D match to TRBD1 (5 bases). The V end lost 0 bases, the J end lost 8 bases, and 7 bases lay between the germline ends. Germline V gene lookup returns CDR1 SGHTA and CDR2 FQGNSA. The CDR3 sequence is 12 residues long. CDR3 bases: TGTGCCAGCAGCTTAGCCAGGGCGGGCTACACCTTC. Its protein product is CASSLARAGYTF.

The chain combines TRBV6-1 with TRBJ2-1, with D possibly matching TRBD2 (5 bases). The CDR3 length is 15 residues. In germline, CDR1 is MNHNS, CDR2 SASEGT. Trimming took 7 bases from V and 0 from J, leaving 13 bases between them. CDR3 loop: CASKVGSRSYNEQFF. As DNA, the CDR3 is TGTGCCAGCAAGGTGGGGAGCCGCTCCTACAATGAGCAGTTCTTC.

Details on this clone: This sample also contains other DNA sequences that code for the same CDR3. The genes are TRBV4-1 and TRBJ2-7; tentatively, D is TRBD2 (6 bases). Trimming removed 4 bases from V and 4 bases from J, with 23 bases in between. The CDR3 loop spans 17 amino acids. Germline V lookup: CDR1 MGHRA, CDR2 YSYEKL. The CDR3 reads CASSPNGGAVEGYEQYF. The CDR3 DNA follows: TGCGCCAGCAGCCCAAATGGAGGGGCGGTGGAGGGATACGAGCAGTACTTC.

The J gene is TRBJ1-5, the V gene TRBV21-1; the table's TRBD1 call for D was not verified on the DNA. TRBV21-1 constitutes a pseudogene. CDR3 length: 19 residues. The CDR3 coding sequence is TGTGCCAGCAGCAAACGGGGTGACAGGGGCTCGGATAGCAATCAGCCCCAGCATTTT. The encoded protein is CASSKRGDRGSDSNQPQHF.

The chain is built from TRBV19 and TRBJ2-7; a possible D gene is TRBD1 (7 bases). The CDR3 runs to 15 residues. Germline lookup yields CDR1 LNHDA and CDR2 SQIVND (reference sequence). The V gene lost 4 bases and the J gene lost 2 bases, with 15 bases spanning the gap. For the CDR3, the DNA is TGTGCCAGTAGTACCGGACAGGCGGGAACCTACGAGCAGTACTTC. Protein product: CASSTGQAGTYEQYF.

The genes are TRBV7-9 and TRBJ1-1; no definite D call. There are 14 residues in the CDR3. Deletions cut 3 bases from V and 4 bases from J, with 12 bases between. The V gene's germline CDR1 is SEHNR and CDR2 FQNEAQ (reference sequence). The CDR3 protein is CASSFVSRGTEAFF. Here the CDR3 DNA reads TGTGCCAGCAGCTTCGTTTCTAGAGGCACTGAAGCTTTCTTT. The full variable domain, with the rest looked up from reference TRBV7-9 and TRBJ1-1, is DTGVSQNPRHKITKRGQNVTFRCDPISEHNRLYWYRQTLGQGPEFLTYFQNEAQLEKSRLLSDRFSAERPKGSFSTLEIQRTEQGDSAMYLCASSFVSRGTEAFFGQGTRLTVV.

The chain couples TRBV7-2 to TRBJ2-3; tentative D call: TRBD1 (6 bases). The CDR3 loop spans 17 amino acids. Germline V gene sequence: CDR1 SGHTA, CDR2 FQGNSA. CDR3 loop: CAGQGRRDHQASDTQYF. In nucleotides, the CDR3 is TGTGCGGGGCAGGGGAGAAGGGACCACCAAGCGTCAGATACGCAGTATTTT.

The rearrangement uses TRBV6-4 and TRBJ1-6, with D possibly TRBD1 on 6 matching bases. CDR1 is MRHNA and CDR2 is SNTAGT in the germline V gene. This CDR3 region has 13 residues. V was clipped by 10 bases and J by 12 bases, with 19 bases between them. As DNA, the CDR3 is TGTGCCATGCCAACTCCGGGACATCGACCCCTCCACTTT. This codes for CAMPTPGHRPLHF.

The chain uses TRBV7-8 and TRBJ2-5; a possible D gene is TRBD2 (5 bases). Between the trimmed V and J ends, which lost 7 bases and 6 bases, there was a span of 9 bases. The CDR3 is made up of 11 amino acids. Germline loops: CDR1 SGHVS, CDR2 FQNEAQ. CDR3 sequence: CASTSGQTQYF. In DNA, the CDR3 is TGTGCCAGCACCAGCGGACAGACCCAGTACTTC.

CDR3 DNA sequence: TGTGCCAGCAGCTTATCGCTGGAGAGGACTAGCGGGTACACAGATACGCAGTATTTT. Translating it yields CASSLSLERTSGYTDTQYF. This chain connects TRBV7-2 to TRBJ2-3; 11 bases are shared with TRBD2. This CDR3 comprises 19 residues. Germline lookup yields CDR1 SGHTA and CDR2 FQGNSA. V was pared by 2 bases and J by 2 bases, with 12 bases of the junction left unmatched.

The chain uses TRBV28 and TRBJ2-5, with TRBD2 matching over 10 bases. Germline V gene sequence: CDR1 MDHEN, CDR2 SYDVKM. After removal of 3 bases from V and 1 base from J, the junction contained 2 bases not matched to a gene. The CDR3 runs to 15 residues. In nucleotides, the CDR3 is TGTGCCAGCAGTTTGAGGACTAGCGGCCAAGAGACCCAGTACTTC. The encoded protein is CASSLRTSGQETQYF.